The clone carrying this TCR beta chain was seen a handful of times. Trimming removed 0 bases at V and 1 base at J, with 7 bases between. Germline values: CDR1 SGDLS, CDR2 YYNGEE. This CDR3 has 14 amino acids. Criteria for exclusion of patients were uncontrolled infection, other autoimmune disease, pregnancy or lactation. The PBMCs had their origin in 10 ml of fresh peripheral blood. This sample was taken from a study of T cells in Graves' hyperthyroidism and ophthalmopathy. Study overall: Peripheral blood was obtained at initial diagnosis, preceding any treatment.

The investigators amplified TCR beta CDR3 regions from RNA transcripts. Primed by the HTBI set, a first-round RT-PCR was run on the TCR CDR3. TCRdb reprocessed the multiplex PCR reads via MiXCR and lists one record per CDR3 protein. Here the sample spans nearly 600,000 distinct CDR3 sequences, roughly 13% being singletons. The source material was blood. The TCR was taken from a woman in her twenties or thirties with Graves' hyperthyroidism that later progressed to Graves' ophthalmopathy. This sequence joins TRBV9 and TRBJ1-1; D not certain. The CDR3 here is CASSVGIGNTEAFF. CDR3 sequence (DNA): TGTGCCAGCAGCGTAGGTATCGGGAACACTGAAGCTTTCTTT.